The 14 T cell receptor beta chains given below trace back to one sample, sequenced in a study of blood T cell repertoires in COVID-19. Sequencing was performed with immunoSEQ multiplex PCR; in TCRdb, only in-frame clones are kept and a portion is missing. The sample holds more than 40,000 clones, about 86% seen once. The specimen was peripheral blood. These receptors were taken from a woman older than 75 with acute or convalescent COVID-19.

The chain carries TRBV19 and TRBJ2-7, with D perhaps TRBD2 (6 bases). V gave up 5 bases and J gave up 6 bases, with 14 bases separating them. CDR3 length: 13 residues. The V gene's germline CDR1 is LNHDA and CDR2 SQIVND (reference sequence). In nucleotides, the CDR3 is TGTGCCAGTAGTTTCCGGACTACTAGCGAGCAGTACTTC. Protein sequence: CASSFRTTSEQYF.

This sequence joins TRBV7-9 and TRBJ1-4, with TRBD1 as a possible D gene (6 bases). The CDR3 contains 15 residues. CDR1 SEHNR and CDR2 FQNEAQ come from the germline V gene (reference sequence). With 5 bases removed from V and 7 bases from J, the gap between germline ends came to 17 bases. In DNA, the CDR3 is TGTGCCAGCAGCGCAAACAGGGAGTATATTGAAAAACTGTTTTTT. Its translation: CASSANREYIEKLFF.

The chain combines TRBV30 with TRBJ2-3, with no clear D. The germline gives CDR1 GTSNPN, CDR2 SVGIG (reference sequence). CDR3 size: 11 residues. Trimming took off 0 bases at V and 6 bases at J, with 4 bases between the two ends. This CDR3 is CAWSVLDTQYF. CDR3 DNA sequence: TGTGCCTGGAGTGTACTCGATACGCAGTATTTT.

This chain joins TRBV6-5 and TRBJ2-2, with D possibly being TRBD1 (5 bases). The V and J ends lost 7 bases and 1 base respectively, with 13 bases between them. This CDR3 region has 15 residues. CDR1 is MNHEY and CDR2 is SVGAGI in the germline V gene. The CDR3 DNA follows: TGTGCCAGCAAGACTTTCGGACAGAACACCGGGGAGCTGTTTTTT. Protein: CASKTFGQNTGELFF.

V is TRBV5-1 and J is TRBJ1-1; D call uncertain. Trimming stripped 5 bases from V and 1 base from J, with 9 bases between. The germline V gene has CDR1 SGHRS and CDR2 YFSETQ. The CDR3 length is 13 residues. The CDR3 loop is CASSWQSNTEAFF. In DNA, the CDR3 is TGCGCCAGCAGTTGGCAGTCGAACACTGAAGCTTTCTTT.

The chain joins TRBV30 to TRBJ1-4, with D hard to call. The V end was cut by 3 bases, the J end by 8 bases, with 13 bases between. The CDR3 sequence is 13 residues long. Germline V gene data show CDR1 as GTSNPN and CDR2 as SVGIG (reference sequence). CDR3 DNA: TGTGCCTGGAGCGTGAGGCCGAAGGAAAAACTGTTTTTT. Residues: CAWSVRPKEKLFF.

V usage is TRBV5-1 and J usage is TRBJ1-1, with D possibly matching TRBD1 (5 bases). CDR3 size: 15 residues. Looked up from germline, CDR1 is SGHRS and CDR2 is YFSETQ. V lost 1 base and J lost 0, with 10 bases in between. The CDR3 region has the DNA TGCGCCAGCAGCTTGCTCGCGACAGTGAACACTGAAGCTTTCTTT. Amino acids: CASSLLATVNTEAFF. Supplemented by reference TRBV5-1 and TRBJ1-1, the full variable domain reads KAGVTQTPRYLIKTRGQQVTLSCSPISGHRSVSWYQQTPGQGLQFLFEYFSETQRNKGNFPGRFSGRQFSNSRSEMNVSTLELGDSALYLCASSLLATVNTEAFFGQGTRLTVV.

The chain employs TRBV6-5 and TRBJ1-2; D gene ambiguous. Germline V lookup: CDR1 MNHEY, CDR2 SVGAGI. V shed 6 bases and J shed 7 bases, with 15 bases lying between them. The CDR3 is made up of 13 amino acids. CDR3: CASRNPPGSGYTF. The CDR3 nucleotides are TGTGCCAGCAGGAACCCGCCAGGCTCTGGCTACACCTTC.

The gene calls are TRBV9 and TRBJ1-1, with D unresolved. Germline V gene lookup returns CDR1 SGDLS and CDR2 YYNGEE. The V gene lost 4 bases and the J gene lost 4 bases, with 17 bases spanning the gap. The length of the CDR3 is 15 residues. CDR3 DNA sequence: TGTGCCAGCAGCTCCCGAGGAGTTCTGGGCACTGAAGCTTTCTTT. Its protein is CASSSRGVLGTEAFF.

This chain joins TRBV9 and TRBJ2-2, with a possible D match to TRBD1 (5 bases). V shed 7 bases and J shed 1 base, with 8 bases lying between them. Germline V gene sequence: CDR1 SGDLS, CDR2 YYNGEE. The CDR3 covers 13 residues. Here the CDR3 reads CASGRVNTGELFF. The DNA of the CDR3 is TGTGCCAGCGGCAGGGTGAACACCGGGGAGCTGTTTTTT.

This clone was seen once. The chain uses TRBV28 and TRBJ2-2; D might be TRBD1 (6 bases). Per the germline V gene, CDR1 is MDHEN and CDR2 is SYDVKM. The CDR3 is 16 amino acids. The V end was cut by 2 bases, the J end by 0 bases, with 10 bases between. CDR3 bases: TGTGCCAGCAGTTTAATGAAGGGGGCGAACACCGGGGAGCTGTTTTTT. Its protein is CASSLMKGANTGELFF. The entire variable domain, with the rest obtained from reference TRBV28 and TRBJ2-2, is as follows: DVKVTQSSRYLVKRTGEKVFLECVQDMDHENMFWYRQDPGLGLRLIYFSYDVKMKEKGDIPEGYSVSREKKERFSLILESASTNQTSMYLCASSLMKGANTGELFFGEGSRLTVL.

The rearrangement uses TRBV3-1 (or the pseudogene TRBV3-2) and TRBJ1-2; the D is unclear. Trimming shortened V by 1 base and J by 0 bases, and 6 bases separated the two germline ends. Germline loops: CDR1 LGHDT, CDR2 YNNKEL (reference sequence). The CDR3 totals 14 residues. The CDR3 loop is CASSQGATNYGYTF. The DNA of the CDR3 is TGTGCCAGCAGCCAAGGTGCTACTAACTATGGCTACACCTTC.

The gene calls are TRBV5-1 and TRBJ2-1, with D possibly being TRBD1 (6 bases). V lost 3 bases, J lost 1 base, and 8 bases lay in between. Germline CDR1 reads SGHRS; CDR2 reads YFSETQ. The CDR3 has 14 residues. The CDR3 sequence: CASSSGTSYNEQFF. The CDR3 DNA sequence: TGCGCCAGCAGCTCTGGGACATCCTACAATGAGCAGTTCTTC.

DNA for the CDR3: TGTGCCAGCAGTTACTCAGCCAGGGGGGTAGGTCAGCCCCAGCATTTT. This sequence encodes CASSYSARGVGQPQHF. The V call is TRBV6-5, the J call TRBJ1-5; 7 bases map to TRBD1. The ends lost 0 bases at V and 6 bases at J; junction bases unmatched: 8. The CDR3 spans 16 residues. The germline CDR1 and CDR2 sequences are MNHEY and SVGAGI.